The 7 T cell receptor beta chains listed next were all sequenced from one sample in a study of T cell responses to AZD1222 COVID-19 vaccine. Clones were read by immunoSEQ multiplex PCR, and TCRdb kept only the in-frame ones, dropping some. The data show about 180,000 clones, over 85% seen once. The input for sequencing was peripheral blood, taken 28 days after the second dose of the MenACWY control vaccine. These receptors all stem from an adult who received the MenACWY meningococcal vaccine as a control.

This CDR3 is CASSPRDTSYEQYF. The CDR3, as DNA: TGTGCCAGCAGCCCCCGGGACACTTCCTACGAGCAGTACTTC. The J gene is TRBJ2-7, the V gene TRBV7-7; D is possibly TRBD1 (6 bases). The CDR3 loop spans 14 amino acids. The germline V gene has CDR1 SSHAT and CDR2 FNYEAQ (reference sequence). The germline V and J ends were trimmed by 5 bases and 1 base, with 12 bases remaining between them.

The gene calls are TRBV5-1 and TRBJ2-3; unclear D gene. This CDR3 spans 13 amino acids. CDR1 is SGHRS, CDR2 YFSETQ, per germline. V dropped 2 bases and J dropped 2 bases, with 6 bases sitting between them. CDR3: CASSLGSTDTQYF. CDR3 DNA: TGCGCCAGCAGCTTAGGATCCACAGATACGCAGTATTTT.

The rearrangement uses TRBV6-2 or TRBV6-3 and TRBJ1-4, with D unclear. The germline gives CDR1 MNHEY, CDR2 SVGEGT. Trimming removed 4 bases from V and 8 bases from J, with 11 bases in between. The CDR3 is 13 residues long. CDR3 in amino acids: CASSSTFSEKLFF. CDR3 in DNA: TGTGCCAGCAGTTCCACTTTTTCAGAAAAACTGTTTTTT.

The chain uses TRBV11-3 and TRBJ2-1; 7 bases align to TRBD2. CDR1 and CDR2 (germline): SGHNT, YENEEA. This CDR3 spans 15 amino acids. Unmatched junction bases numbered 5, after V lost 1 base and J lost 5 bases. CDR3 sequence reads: CASSLAGTMNNEQFF. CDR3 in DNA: TGTGCCAGCAGCTTAGCGGGGACTATGAACAATGAGCAGTTCTTC.

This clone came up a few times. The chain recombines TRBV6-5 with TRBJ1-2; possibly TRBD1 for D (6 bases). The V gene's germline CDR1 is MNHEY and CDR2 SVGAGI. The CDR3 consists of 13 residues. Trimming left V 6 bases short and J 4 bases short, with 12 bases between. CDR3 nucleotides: TGTGCCAGCAGCCAAGACAGGACCTATGGCTACACCTTC. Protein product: CASSQDRTYGYTF.

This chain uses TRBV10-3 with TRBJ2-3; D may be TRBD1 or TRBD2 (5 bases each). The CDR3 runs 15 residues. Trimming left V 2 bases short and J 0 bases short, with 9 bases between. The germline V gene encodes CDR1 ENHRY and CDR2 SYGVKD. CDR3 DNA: TGTGCCATCAGTGAGCCCGGGGCTAGCACAGATACGCAGTATTTT. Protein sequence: CAISEPGASTDTQYF.

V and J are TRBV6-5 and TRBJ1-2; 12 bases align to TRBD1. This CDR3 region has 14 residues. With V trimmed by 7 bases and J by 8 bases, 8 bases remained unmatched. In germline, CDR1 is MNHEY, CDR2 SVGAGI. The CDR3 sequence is CASTTGTGGLGYTF. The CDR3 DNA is TGTGCCAGCACTACCGGGACAGGGGGCCTCGGCTACACCTTC.